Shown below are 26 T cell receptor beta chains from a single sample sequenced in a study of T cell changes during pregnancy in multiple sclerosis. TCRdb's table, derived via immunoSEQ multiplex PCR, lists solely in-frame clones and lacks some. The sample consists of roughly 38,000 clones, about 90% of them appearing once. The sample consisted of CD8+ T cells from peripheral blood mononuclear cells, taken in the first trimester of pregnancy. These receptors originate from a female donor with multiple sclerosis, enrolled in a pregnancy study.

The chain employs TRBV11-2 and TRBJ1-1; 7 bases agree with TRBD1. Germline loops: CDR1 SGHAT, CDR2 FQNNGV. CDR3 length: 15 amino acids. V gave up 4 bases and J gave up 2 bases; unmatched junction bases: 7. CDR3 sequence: CASSYLTGANTEAFF. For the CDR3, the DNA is TGTGCCAGCAGCTACCTAACAGGGGCAAACACTGAAGCTTTCTTT.

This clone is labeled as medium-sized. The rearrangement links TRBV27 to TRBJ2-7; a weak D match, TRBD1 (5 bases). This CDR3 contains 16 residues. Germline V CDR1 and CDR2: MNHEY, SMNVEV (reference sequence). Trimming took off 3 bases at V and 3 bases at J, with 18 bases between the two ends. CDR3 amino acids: CASSFSNQGEVYEQYF. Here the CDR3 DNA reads TGTGCCAGCAGTTTCTCCAATCAGGGTGAGGTCTACGAGCAGTACTTC.

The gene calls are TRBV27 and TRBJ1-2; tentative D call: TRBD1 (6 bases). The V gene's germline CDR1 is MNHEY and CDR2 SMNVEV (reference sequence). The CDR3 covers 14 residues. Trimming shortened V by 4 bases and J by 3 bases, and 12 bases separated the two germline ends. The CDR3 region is CASSSRGGDYGYTF. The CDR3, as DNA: TGTGCCAGCAGTTCCAGGGGTGGGGACTATGGCTACACCTTC.

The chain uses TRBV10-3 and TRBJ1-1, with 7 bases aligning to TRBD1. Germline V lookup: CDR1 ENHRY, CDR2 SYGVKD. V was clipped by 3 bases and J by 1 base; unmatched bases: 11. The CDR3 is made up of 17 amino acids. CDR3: CAISDPATGWGNTEAFF. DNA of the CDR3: TGTGCCATCAGTGATCCCGCGACAGGGTGGGGGAACACTGAAGCTTTCTTT.

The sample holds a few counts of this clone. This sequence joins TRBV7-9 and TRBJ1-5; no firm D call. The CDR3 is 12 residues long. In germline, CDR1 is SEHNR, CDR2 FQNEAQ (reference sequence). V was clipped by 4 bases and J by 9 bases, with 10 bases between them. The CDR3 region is CASSSSSRPQHF. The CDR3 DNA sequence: TGTGCCAGCAGCTCCTCAAGCCGGCCCCAGCATTTT.

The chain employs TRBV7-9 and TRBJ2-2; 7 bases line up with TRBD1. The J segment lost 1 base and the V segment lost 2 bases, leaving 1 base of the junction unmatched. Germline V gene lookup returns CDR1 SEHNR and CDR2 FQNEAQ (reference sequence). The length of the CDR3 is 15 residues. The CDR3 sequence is CASSLRQGNTGELFF. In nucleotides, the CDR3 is TGTGCCAGCAGCTTAAGACAGGGGAACACCGGGGAGCTGTTTTTT.

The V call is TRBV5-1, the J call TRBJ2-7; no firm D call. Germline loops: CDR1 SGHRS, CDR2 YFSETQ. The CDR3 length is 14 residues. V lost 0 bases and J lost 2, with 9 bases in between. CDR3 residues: CASSLDDLAYEQYF. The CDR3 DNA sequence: TGCGCCAGCAGCTTGGACGACTTGGCCTACGAGCAGTACTTC. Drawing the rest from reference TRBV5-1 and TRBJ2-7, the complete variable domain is KAGVTQTPRYLIKTRGQQVTLSCSPISGHRSVSWYQQTPGQGLQFLFEYFSETQRNKGNFPGRFSGRQFSNSRSEMNVSTLELGDSALYLCASSLDDLAYEQYFGPGTRLTVT.

The CDR3 sequence is CASRPTGGDEQYF. Here the CDR3 DNA reads TGTGCCAGCAGACCGACAGGGGGAGACGAGCAGTACTTC. This chain links TRBV7-9 with TRBJ2-7, with 9 bases matching TRBD1. The V segment lost 6 bases and the J segment 5 bases; nucleotides outside the gene matches: 5. This CDR3 spans 13 amino acids. Germline CDR1 and CDR2: SEHNR and FQNEAQ (reference sequence).

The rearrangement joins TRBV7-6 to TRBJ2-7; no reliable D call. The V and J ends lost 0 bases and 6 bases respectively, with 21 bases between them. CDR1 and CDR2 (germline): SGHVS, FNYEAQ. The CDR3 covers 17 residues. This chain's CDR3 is CASSLAVGLAMGSEQYF. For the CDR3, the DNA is TGTGCCAGCAGCTTAGCCGTGGGTCTGGCAATGGGCTCCGAGCAGTACTTC.

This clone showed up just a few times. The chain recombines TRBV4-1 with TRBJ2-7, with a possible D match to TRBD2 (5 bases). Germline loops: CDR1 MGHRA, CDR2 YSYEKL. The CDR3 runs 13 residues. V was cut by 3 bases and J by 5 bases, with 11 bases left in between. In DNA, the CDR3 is TGCGCCAGCAGCCAGCCGGGATCCGACGAGCAGTACTTC. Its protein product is CASSQPGSDEQYF.

This CDR3 reads CASRNRDSYSYEQYF. Written as DNA, the CDR3 is TGTGCCAGCAGGAACCGGGACAGCTACTCCTACGAGCAGTACTTC. V is TRBV2 and J is TRBJ2-7, with 7 bases matching TRBD1. This CDR3 region has 15 residues. Germline-derived CDR1 and CDR2 are SNHLY and FYNNEI. Trimming cost V 6 bases and J 0 bases; bases outside gene matches: 8.

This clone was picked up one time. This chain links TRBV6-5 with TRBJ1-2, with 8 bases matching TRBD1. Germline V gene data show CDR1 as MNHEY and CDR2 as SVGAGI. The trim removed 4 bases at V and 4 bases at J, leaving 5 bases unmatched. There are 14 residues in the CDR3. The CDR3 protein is CASSFGQGRYGYTF. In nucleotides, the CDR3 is TGTGCCAGCAGTTTCGGACAGGGCCGCTATGGCTACACCTTC.

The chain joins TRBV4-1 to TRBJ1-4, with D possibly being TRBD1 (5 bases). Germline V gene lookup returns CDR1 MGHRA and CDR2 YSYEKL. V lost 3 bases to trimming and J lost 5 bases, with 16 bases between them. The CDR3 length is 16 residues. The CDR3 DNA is TGCGCCAGCAGCCACGGCACGACAGCCGGAAATGAAAAACTGTTTTTT. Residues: CASSHGTTAGNEKLFF.

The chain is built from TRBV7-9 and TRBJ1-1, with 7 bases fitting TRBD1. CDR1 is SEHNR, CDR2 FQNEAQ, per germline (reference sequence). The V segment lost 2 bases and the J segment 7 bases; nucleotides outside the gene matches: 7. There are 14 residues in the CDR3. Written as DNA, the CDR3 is TGTGCCAGCAGCTTAAAAGGGGGCATGATTGAAGCTTTCTTT. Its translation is CASSLKGGMIEAFF.

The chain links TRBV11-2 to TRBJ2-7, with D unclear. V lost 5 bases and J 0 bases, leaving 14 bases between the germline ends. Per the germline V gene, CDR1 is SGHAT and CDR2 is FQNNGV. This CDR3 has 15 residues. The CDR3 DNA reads TGTGCCAGCAGCCCAGACTCGACGGACTCCTACGAGCAGTACTTC. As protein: CASSPDSTDSYEQYF.

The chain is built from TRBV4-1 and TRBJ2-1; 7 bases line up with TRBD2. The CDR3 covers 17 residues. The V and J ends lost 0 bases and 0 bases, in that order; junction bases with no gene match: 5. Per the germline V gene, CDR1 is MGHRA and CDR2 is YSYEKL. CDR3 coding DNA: TGCGCCAGCAGCCAAGATTGGGGGGGAAACTCCTACAATGAGCAGTTCTTC. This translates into CASSQDWGGNSYNEQFF.

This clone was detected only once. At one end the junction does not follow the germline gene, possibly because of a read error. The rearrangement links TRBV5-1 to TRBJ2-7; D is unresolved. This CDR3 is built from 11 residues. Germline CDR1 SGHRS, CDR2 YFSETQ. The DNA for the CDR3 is TGCGCCAGCAGCTTGGCCTACGGGCAGTACTTC. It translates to CASSLAYGQYF.

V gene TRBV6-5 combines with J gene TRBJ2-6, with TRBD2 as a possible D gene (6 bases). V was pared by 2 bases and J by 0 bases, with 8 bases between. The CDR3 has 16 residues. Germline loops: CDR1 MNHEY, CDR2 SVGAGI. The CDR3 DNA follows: TGTGCCAGCAGTTACCCGACTAGCTCTGGGGCCAACGTCCTGACTTTC. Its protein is CASSYPTSSGANVLTF.

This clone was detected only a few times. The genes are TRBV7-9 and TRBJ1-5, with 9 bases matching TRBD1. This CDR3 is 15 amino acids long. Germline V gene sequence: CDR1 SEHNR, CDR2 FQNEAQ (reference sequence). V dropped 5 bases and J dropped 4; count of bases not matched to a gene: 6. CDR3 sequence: CASSPTGGANQPQHF. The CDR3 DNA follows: TGTGCCAGCAGCCCGACAGGGGGGGCGAATCAGCCCCAGCATTTT.

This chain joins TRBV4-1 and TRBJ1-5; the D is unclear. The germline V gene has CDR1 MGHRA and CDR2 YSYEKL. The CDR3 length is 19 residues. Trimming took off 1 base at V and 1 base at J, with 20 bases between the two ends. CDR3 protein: CASSQGLGGIPLSNQPQHF. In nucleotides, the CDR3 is TGCGCCAGCAGCCAAGGGTTAGGAGGTATACCTTTAAGCAATCAGCCCCAGCATTTT.

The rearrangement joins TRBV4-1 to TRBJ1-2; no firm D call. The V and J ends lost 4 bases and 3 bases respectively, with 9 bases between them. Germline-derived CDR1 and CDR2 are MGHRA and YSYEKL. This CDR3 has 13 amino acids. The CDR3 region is CASSPETDYGYTF. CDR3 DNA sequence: TGCGCCAGCAGCCCCGAAACGGACTATGGCTACACCTTC.

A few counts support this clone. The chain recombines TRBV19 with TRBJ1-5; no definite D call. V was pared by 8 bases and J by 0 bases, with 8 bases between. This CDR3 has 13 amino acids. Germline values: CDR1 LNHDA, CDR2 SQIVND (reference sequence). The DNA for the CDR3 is TGTGCCAGTCAACAATATAGCAATCAGCCCCAGCATTTT. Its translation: CASQQYSNQPQHF. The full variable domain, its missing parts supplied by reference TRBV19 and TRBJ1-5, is DGGITQSPKYLFRKEGQNVTLSCEQNLNHDAMYWYRQDPGQGLRLIYYSQIVNDFQKGDIAEGYSVSREKKESFPLTVTSAQKNPTAFYLCASQQYSNQPQHFGDGTRLSIL.

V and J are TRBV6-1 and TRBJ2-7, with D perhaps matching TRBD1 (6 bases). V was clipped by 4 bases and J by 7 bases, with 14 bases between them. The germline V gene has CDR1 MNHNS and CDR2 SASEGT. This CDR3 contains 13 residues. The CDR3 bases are TGTGCCAGCAGTGTCACAGGGACCGGAGAGCAGTACTTC. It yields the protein CASSVTGTGEQYF.

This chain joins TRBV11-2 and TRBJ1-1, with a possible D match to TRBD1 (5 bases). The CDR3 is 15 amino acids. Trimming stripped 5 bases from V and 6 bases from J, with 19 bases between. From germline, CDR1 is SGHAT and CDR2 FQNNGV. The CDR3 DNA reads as TGTGCCAGCAGCCCGAGGGACTCCGGGAGCCCTGAAGCTTTCTTT. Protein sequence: CASSPRDSGSPEAFF.

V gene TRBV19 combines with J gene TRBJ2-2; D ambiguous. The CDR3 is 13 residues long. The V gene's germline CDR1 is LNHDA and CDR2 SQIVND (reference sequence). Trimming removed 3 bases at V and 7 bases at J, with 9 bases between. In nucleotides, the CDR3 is TGTGCCAGTAGTATTTCGGTGGTCGGGGAGCTGTTTTTT. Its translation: CASSISVVGELFF.

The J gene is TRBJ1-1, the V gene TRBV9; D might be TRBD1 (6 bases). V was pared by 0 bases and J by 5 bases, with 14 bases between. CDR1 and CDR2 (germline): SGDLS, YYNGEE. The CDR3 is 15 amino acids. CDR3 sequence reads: CASSVEAGVRTEAFF. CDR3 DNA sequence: TGTGCCAGCAGCGTAGAGGCAGGGGTAAGGACTGAAGCTTTCTTT. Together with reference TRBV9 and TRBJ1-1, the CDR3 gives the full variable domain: DSGVTQTPKHLITATGQRVTLRCSPRSGDLSVYWYQQSLDQGLQFLIQYYNGEERAKGNILERFSAQQFPDLHSELNLSSLELGDSALYFCASSVEAGVRTEAFFGQGTRLTVV.